Listed below are T cell receptor beta chains from one sample, sequenced in a study of shared clonotypes between healthy human individuals. Data came from immunoSEQ multiplex PCR; TCRdb stores just in-frame clones and leaves some out. The table has 2,500,000 or so clones, 85% to 95% seen once. The sequenced material came from naive CD4+ T cells sorted from blood. Receptors originate from a man in his late teens or twenties in good health. Both conserved end residues are part of each CDR3. D genes are given only for firm matches. Some rows mark clone size as missing; the rest say once, few, many or name a class of expanded clone.

d_call	cdr3_length	clone_size	v_call	j_call	cdr3_nt	cdr3_aa
TRBD1	12	-	TRBV29-1	TRBJ1-1	TGCAGCGTCGCGACAGGGTTAACTGAAGCTTTCTTT	CSVATGLTEAFF
-	13	-	TRBV7-9	TRBJ2-7	TGTGCCAGCAGCTTAGAGAGTCGGGAGCGGCAGTACTTC	CASSLESRERQYF
TRBD1	15	-	TRBV7-2	TRBJ2-7	TGTGCCAGCAGCGTGGACAGGGGCGTCGTTTACGAGCAGTACTTC	CASSVDRGVVYEQYF
-	15	-	TRBV6-1	TRBJ2-7	TGTGCCACCCAACGGGAGTACGCCTACTCCTACGAGCAGTACTTC	CATQREYAYSYEQYF
TRBD2	17	once	TRBV9	TRBJ2-1	TGTGCCAGCAGCGTAGGGACTAGCGGGAATTTTTACAATGAGCAGTTCTTC	CASSVGTSGNFYNEQFF
-	16	-	TRBV7-2	TRBJ2-6	TGTGCCAGCAGCCACGCGGGGACCTCTGGGGCCAACGTCCTGACTTTC	CASSHAGTSGANVLTF
-	12	once	TRBV18	TRBJ1-4	TGTGCCAGCTCTCAAGTGGGAAGGGGACTGTTTTTT	CASSQVGRGLFF
TRBD2	17	-	TRBV5-8	TRBJ2-1	TGTGCCAGCAGCCAAAGGGTGCTAGCGGGGGACTACAATGAGCAGTTCTTC	CASSQRVLAGDYNEQFF
TRBD1	14	-	TRBV5-1	TRBJ1-1	TGCGCCAGCAGCTGGCGGACAGGGGTGGATGAAGCTTTCTTT	CASSWRTGVDEAFF
-	11	-	TRBV27	TRBJ2-1	TGTGCCACGGGAGCTGACAATGAGCAGTTCTTC	CATGADNEQFF
-	14	-	TRBV15	TRBJ2-5	TGTGCCACCTCAGGGAGGCCCCCCCAAGAGACCCAGTACTTC	CATSGRPPQETQYF
-	12	-	TRBV28	TRBJ1-6	TGTGCCAGCAGTTTAAGGGACCCACCCCTCCACTTT	CASSLRDPPLHF
-	15	-	TRBV30	TRBJ1-6	TGTGCCTGGAGGGGGGTTCTCTCCTATAATTCACCCCTCCACTTT	CAWRGVLSYNSPLHF
-	14	-	TRBV28	TRBJ1-5	TGTGCCAGCAGTTTGATGACTTCCCTGGGGCCCCAGCATTTT	CASSLMTSLGPQHF
TRBD1	12	-	TRBV6-6	TRBJ2-7	TGTGCCACAAGACAGGGTATCTACGAGCAGTACTTC	CATRQGIYEQYF
TRBD2	17	-	TRBV7-9	TRBJ2-3	TGTGCCAGCAGCTTAATGGGACTAGCGGGGACCGGAGATACGCAGTATTTT	CASSLMGLAGTGDTQYF
-	14	-	TRBV6-1	TRBJ2-5	TGTGCCAGCAGTGTAATGGGCATCCGAGAGACCCAGTACTTC	CASSVMGIRETQYF
-	13	-	TRBV11-3	TRBJ2-7	TGTGCCAGCAGCTTACGACCAGGATACGAGCAGTACTTC	CASSLRPGYEQYF
-	13	-	TRBV10-3	TRBJ1-1	TGTGCCATCAGTGAAACTGGATTCACTGAAGCTTTCTTT	CAISETGFTEAFF
TRBD1	14	-	TRBV18	TRBJ2-5	TGTGCCAGCTCAGCACAGGGGGCCGGGGAGACCCAGTACTTC	CASSAQGAGETQYF
TRBD1	15	-	TRBV6-6	TRBJ2-7	TGTGCCAGCAGTTATGGGACAGGGGGAGGATACGAGCAGTACTTC	CASSYGTGGGYEQYF
TRBD1	16	-	TRBV7-2	TRBJ1-1	TGTGCCAGCAGCTCCTCCGGGACAGCGATGAACACTGAAGCTTTCTTT	CASSSSGTAMNTEAFF
-	16	-	TRBV7-2	TRBJ2-5	TGTGCCAGCAGCTTAGGTCTACGGGGGGCAGGGGAGACCCAGTACTTC	CASSLGLRGAGETQYF
TRBD1	14	-	TRBV6-1	TRBJ2-7	TGTGCCAGCGCGAGACAGGGAACCTCCTACGAGCAGTACTTC	CASARQGTSYEQYF
TRBD1	15	-	TRBV5-1	TRBJ2-1	TGCGCCAGCAGCCGACAGGGGGACAAATACAATGAGCAGTTCTTC	CASSRQGDKYNEQFF
-	15	-	TRBV7-3	TRBJ2-7	TGTGCCAGCAGCCCCCTGGGGGGAGTCTCCTACGAGCAGTACTTC	CASSPLGGVSYEQYF
-	14	-	TRBV7-9	TRBJ2-5	TGTGCCAGCAGGGCAGGGGAATACCAAGAGACCCAGTACTTC	CASRAGEYQETQYF
TRBD1	15	-	TRBV5-1	TRBJ1-2	TGCGCCAGCAGCCCCTGGGACAGGGTCTACGATGGCTACACCTTC	CASSPWDRVYDGYTF
-	14	-	TRBV6-5	TRBJ1-1	TGTGCCAGCAGTTACTCGGGGGGGATCACTGAAGCTTTCTTT	CASSYSGGITEAFF
-	17	-	TRBV7-9	TRBJ2-7	TGTGCCAGCAGCTTAGGAGGAAGTTCTTTGAGCTCCTACGAGCAGTACTTC	CASSLGGSSLSSYEQYF
TRBD2	15	-	TRBV10-3	TRBJ2-5	TGTGCCATCAGTGCGACTAGCGGGGGTCAAGAGACCCAGTACTTC	CAISATSGGQETQYF
-	19	once	TRBV4-1	TRBJ2-7	TGCGCCAGCAGAGCAACACGGGACAGAGGACTAGTTGGGTCCTACGAGCAGTACTTC	CASRATRDRGLVGSYEQYF
TRBD2	15	-	TRBV6-1	TRBJ2-1	TGTGCCAGCAGCGTAACTAGCGGGGGGTGGGAAGAGCAGTTCTTC	CASSVTSGGWEEQFF
-	18	-	TRBV11-2	TRBJ1-4	TGTGCCAGCAGCCCAACTGGGAGGGTTTCGGCAACTAATGAAAAACTGTTTTTT	CASSPTGRVSATNEKLFF
TRBD1	13	-	TRBV5-1	TRBJ2-7	TGCGCCAGCAGCCGGGGACAGGGCTACGAGCAGTACTTC	CASSRGQGYEQYF
-	15	-	TRBV4-1	TRBJ2-5	TGCGCCAGCAGCCAAGATTGGACGTACCAAGAGACCCAGTACTTC	CASSQDWTYQETQYF
-	16	-	TRBV2	TRBJ2-6	TGTGCCAGCAGGAAAGACGGACCCTCGGGGGCCAACGTCCTGACTTTC	CASRKDGPSGANVLTF
-	13	-	TRBV6-6	TRBJ2-7	TGTGCCAGCAGTTACTCATTCGCCGACGAGCAGTACTTC	CASSYSFADEQYF
-	14	-	TRBV5-4	TRBJ2-2	TGTGCCAGCAGCTCTCAGGGCAGCACCGGGGAGCTGTTTTTT	CASSSQGSTGELFF
TRBD1	13	-	TRBV30	TRBJ2-1	TGTGCCCAGGACAGGGACCCCTACAATGAGCAGTTCTTC	CAQDRDPYNEQFF
-	13	-	TRBV10-3	TRBJ2-2	TGTGCCATCAGTTCTAGAAACACCGGGGAGCTGTTTTTT	CAISSRNTGELFF
-	17	-	TRBV6-1	TRBJ1-4	TGTGCCAGCAGTGAAGCCAGGGGAGTGTCAACTAATGAAAAACTGTTTTTT	CASSEARGVSTNEKLFF
-	14	-	TRBV7-8	TRBJ1-2	TGTGCCAGCAGCTTAGATCGGGGGCGTAGGGGCTACACCTTC	CASSLDRGRRGYTF
-	13	-	TRBV6-5	TRBJ1-5	TGTGCCAGCAGCGGGAATAGCAATCAGCCCCAGCATTTT	CASSGNSNQPQHF
-	16	-	TRBV5-8	TRBJ2-2	TGTGCCAGCAGCTTGTGGACGGGACATAACACCGGGGAGCTGTTTTTT	CASSLWTGHNTGELFF